The present T cell receptor (beta chain) was sequenced within a study of cytomegalovirus exposure and HLA in healthy donors. Study context: Within an early data release were about 80 million unique TCRs drawn from HLA-typed donors.

At sampling all donors were nominally healthy, likely with unrecorded immune exposures. Both 60 Vbeta primers and 13 Jbeta primers went into the PCR. The table came from immunoSEQ multiplex PCR; TCRdb's copy has only in-frame clones and leaves some out. The table has roughly 160,000 clones, about 88% seen once. A note on this clone: What it binds is not known.

General study findings and limits: Sequences of the TCR beta chain were said to predict the HLA-A and HLA-B alleles of most subjects accurately. In an earlier analysis, most TCR beta V segments were productive about 87% or about 30% of the time.

The clonotype comes from a man aged 30-40 years in good health and CMV-seropositive. The sequenced sample consisted of PBMCs.

For the CDR3, the DNA is TGTGCCAGCACCCCGGGGGGGCCTTTCAATCAGCCCCAGCATTTT. Translation: CASTPGGPFNQPQHF. The genes are TRBV21-1 and TRBJ1-5. TRBV21-1 is an annotated pseudogene. CDR3 length equals 15 residues.